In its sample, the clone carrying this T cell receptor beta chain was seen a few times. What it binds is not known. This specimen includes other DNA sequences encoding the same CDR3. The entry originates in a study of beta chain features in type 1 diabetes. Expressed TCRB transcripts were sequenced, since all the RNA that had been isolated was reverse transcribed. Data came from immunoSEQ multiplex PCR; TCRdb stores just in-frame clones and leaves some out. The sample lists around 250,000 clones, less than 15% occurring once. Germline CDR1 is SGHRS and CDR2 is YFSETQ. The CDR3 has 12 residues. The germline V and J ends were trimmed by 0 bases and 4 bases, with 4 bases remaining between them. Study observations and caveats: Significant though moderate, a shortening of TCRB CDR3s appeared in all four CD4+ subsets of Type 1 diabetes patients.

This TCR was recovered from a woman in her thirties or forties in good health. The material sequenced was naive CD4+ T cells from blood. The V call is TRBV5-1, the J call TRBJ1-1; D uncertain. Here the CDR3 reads CASSLESTEAFF. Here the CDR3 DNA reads TGCGCCAGCAGCTTGGAGAGCACTGAAGCTTTCTTT.